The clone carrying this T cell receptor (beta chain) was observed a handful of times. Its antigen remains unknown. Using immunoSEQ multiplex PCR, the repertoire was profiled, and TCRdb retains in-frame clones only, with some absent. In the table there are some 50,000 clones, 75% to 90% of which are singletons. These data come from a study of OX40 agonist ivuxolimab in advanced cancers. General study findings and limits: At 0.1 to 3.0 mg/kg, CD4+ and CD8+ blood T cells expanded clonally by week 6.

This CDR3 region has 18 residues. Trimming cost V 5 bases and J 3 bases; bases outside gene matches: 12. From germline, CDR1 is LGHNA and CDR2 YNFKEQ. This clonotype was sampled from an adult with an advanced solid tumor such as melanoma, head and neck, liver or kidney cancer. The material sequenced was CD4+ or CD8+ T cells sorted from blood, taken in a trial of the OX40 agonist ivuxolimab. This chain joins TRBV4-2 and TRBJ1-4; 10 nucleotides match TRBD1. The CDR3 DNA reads TGTGCCAGCAGCTCGCACCGGGACAGGGGCACGCCTAATGAAAAACTGTTTTTT. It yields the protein CASSSHRDRGTPNEKLFF.